The 26 T cell receptor beta chains given below trace back to one sample, sequenced in a study of cytomegalovirus exposure and HLA in healthy donors. 13 Jbeta primers and 60 Vbeta primers were used for the PCR. Sequencing used immunoSEQ multiplex PCR; TCRdb keeps in-frame clones, though not all of them. The sample table sets out some 120,000 clones. Sequenced input: PBMCs. The receptors here all came from a middle-aged man in good health and CMV-seropositive.

The chain uses TRBV27 and TRBJ2-1; no reliable D call. The length of the CDR3 is 14 residues. The V and J ends lost 0 bases and 11 bases respectively, with 14 bases between them. CDR1 MNHEY and CDR2 SMNVEV come from the germline V gene (reference sequence). The chain's CDR3 is CASSLSKVAVKQFF. CDR3 DNA: TGTGCCAGCAGTTTATCCAAAGTAGCCGTAAAGCAGTTCTTC.

This chain connects TRBV28 to TRBJ1-2; a possible D gene is TRBD1 (5 bases). Germline loops: CDR1 MDHEN, CDR2 SYDVKM. V was trimmed by 5 bases and J by 5 bases, leaving 21 bases between them. The CDR3 is 16 residues long. The CDR3 DNA follows: TGTGCCAGCAGTCCCCCCGGGACTAGGGGCGCTTATGGCTACACCTTC. It translates to CASSPPGTRGAYGYTF.

J is TRBJ1-1 and V is TRBV27; D is uncertain. The CDR3 is 14 residues long. From germline, CDR1 is MNHEY and CDR2 SMNVEV (reference sequence). The V gene lost 8 bases and the J gene lost 2 bases, with 15 bases spanning the gap. CDR3 residues: CASAPAEVNTEAFF. CDR3 sequence (DNA): TGTGCCAGCGCCCCCGCGGAGGTTAACACTGAAGCTTTCTTT.

The V and J genes are TRBV9 and TRBJ2-2; D gene unclear. Germline V CDR1 and CDR2: SGDLS, YYNGEE. This CDR3 region has 13 residues. Trimming took off 0 bases at V and 8 bases at J, with 8 bases between the two ends. In nucleotides, the CDR3 is TGTGCCAGCAGCGTAGCTAGTAGTGGGGAGCTGTTTTTT. Amino acid sequence: CASSVASSGELFF.

The chain is built from TRBV11-2 and TRBJ2-7; no definite D call. Trimming shortened V by 4 bases and J by 4 bases, and 17 bases separated the two germline ends. CDR3 length: 15 amino acids. CDR1 and CDR2 (germline): SGHAT, FQNNGV. The DNA for the CDR3 is TGTGCCAGCAGCTCCCTGTTGCAGATACAGTACGAGCAGTACTTC. This gives the protein CASSSLLQIQYEQYF.

The genes are TRBV27 and TRBJ2-1; D unclear. V gave up 6 bases and J gave up 8 bases, with 14 bases separating them. This CDR3 is built from 13 residues. Germline V lookup: CDR1 MNHEY, CDR2 SMNVEV (reference sequence). The CDR3 loop is CASSPEYRDEQFF. The CDR3 bases are TGTGCCAGCAGCCCCGAATATCGGGATGAGCAGTTCTTC.

The genes are TRBV5-1 and TRBJ1-4; a weak D match, TRBD1 (5 bases). The CDR3 consists of 15 residues. V was cut by 0 bases and J by 8 bases, with 14 bases left in between. Germline V lookup: CDR1 SGHRS, CDR2 YFSETQ. The CDR3 reads CASSLEAGRGEKLFF. The CDR3 DNA reads TGCGCCAGCAGCTTGGAGGCAGGGCGGGGGGAAAAACTGTTTTTT.

V usage is TRBV7-3 and J usage is TRBJ2-1; D remains ambiguous. V dropped 2 bases and J dropped 8 bases, with 7 bases sitting between them. The CDR3 runs 12 residues. The V gene's germline CDR1 is SGHTA and CDR2 FQGTGA. The CDR3 is CASSLAAHEQFF. The CDR3 DNA reads TGTGCCAGCAGCTTAGCGGCCCATGAGCAGTTCTTC.

The CDR3 DNA sequence: TGTGCCAGTAGTATTTCAGGCGGAACAGAAAAACACGGAGGCTATGGCTACACCTTC. As protein: CASSISGGTEKHGGYGYTF. The chain recombines TRBV19 with TRBJ1-2; the D is unclear. Germline V gene data show CDR1 as LNHDA and CDR2 as SQIVND (reference sequence). This CDR3 spans 19 amino acids. V was shortened by 3 bases and J by 4 bases, with 27 bases between the two germline ends.

This chain connects TRBV6-4 to TRBJ1-2; 8 nucleotides align to TRBD1. CDR3 length: 14 residues. V was pared by 6 bases and J by 7 bases, with 10 bases of the junction left unmatched. The germline V gene has CDR1 MRHNA and CDR2 SNTAGT. CDR3 in amino acids: CASRQLGQGGGYTF. DNA of the CDR3: TGTGCCAGCAGACAACTTGGACAGGGAGGTGGCTACACCTTC.

This chain uses TRBV7-9 with TRBJ1-5; 7 bases are shared with TRBD1. V shed 5 bases and J 6 bases; nucleotides not matched to a gene: 10. Germline V gene data show CDR1 as SEHNR and CDR2 as FQNEAQ (reference sequence). There are 15 residues in the CDR3. The CDR3 reads CASSGLTGLGQPQHF. The CDR3 nucleotides are TGTGCCAGCAGCGGGCTGACAGGGTTAGGTCAGCCCCAGCATTTT.

The chain uses TRBV28 and TRBJ1-1, with 9 nucleotides matching TRBD1. Germline values: CDR1 MDHEN, CDR2 SYDVKM. The CDR3 is 17 amino acids. Trimming at V came to 5 bases and at J to 0 bases, leaving 10 bases not matched to a gene. CDR3 amino acids: CASSHRRTGALNTEAFF. CDR3 DNA sequence: TGTGCCAGCAGTCACCGACGGACAGGGGCCCTGAACACTGAAGCTTTCTTT.

The chain carries TRBV28 and TRBJ2-5, with TRBD1 matching over 7 bases. The J segment lost 4 bases and the V segment lost 3 bases, leaving 11 bases of the junction unmatched. CDR1 MDHEN and CDR2 SYDVKM come from the germline V gene. The CDR3 runs to 16 residues. The CDR3 sequence is CASSLIGTEGRETQYF. The CDR3 nucleotides read TGTGCCAGCAGTTTGATAGGGACAGAGGGGAGAGAGACCCAGTACTTC.

V gene TRBV6-1 combines with J gene TRBJ2-7; D is unresolved. V gave up 1 base and J gave up 2 bases, with 9 bases separating them. Germline-derived CDR1 and CDR2 are MNHNS and SASEGT. The CDR3 is made up of 14 amino acids. The CDR3 reads CASSEETGTYEQYF. CDR3 bases: TGTGCCAGCAGTGAAGAGACGGGTACCTACGAGCAGTACTTC.

V gene TRBV6-1 combines with J gene TRBJ1-5; D might be TRBD1 (5 bases). Germline V gene lookup returns CDR1 MNHNS and CDR2 SASEGT. Trimming left V 2 bases short and J 4 bases short, with 15 bases between. The CDR3 covers 16 residues. CDR3 bases: TGTGCCAGCAGTGAATCCCCGGGGGGAATGAATCAGCCCCAGCATTTT. Translation gives CASSESPGGMNQPQHF.

The CDR3 bases are TGTGCCAGCGGACTAATCGACAGCGCTAACTATGGCTACACCTTC. The encoded protein is CASGLIDSANYGYTF. The chain recombines TRBV28 with TRBJ1-2; the D gene is possibly TRBD1 (5 bases). V was clipped by 8 bases and J by 0 bases, with 16 bases between them. This CDR3 has 15 amino acids. Germline assignment: CDR1 MDHEN and CDR2 SYDVKM.

The DNA for the CDR3 is TGCGCCAGCAGCTTGGCCACGGACAGACAAGAGACCCAGTACTTC. Its translation is CASSLATDRQETQYF. The rearrangement links TRBV5-1 to TRBJ2-5, with a possible D match to TRBD1 (6 bases). This CDR3 is built from 15 residues. V shed 0 bases and J shed 2 bases, with 11 bases lying between them. Germline values: CDR1 SGHRS, CDR2 YFSETQ.

This sequence joins TRBV28 and TRBJ2-1; D unresolved. V lost 3 bases and J 6 bases, leaving 9 bases between the germline ends. Germline CDR1 and CDR2: MDHEN and SYDVKM. The CDR3 has 13 amino acids. The DNA for the CDR3 is TGTGCCAGCAGTTTCCAGAACCCCAATGAGCAGTTCTTC. It encodes CASSFQNPNEQFF.

The gene calls are TRBV7-9 and TRBJ2-5, with D possibly matching TRBD1 (6 bases). Trimming left V 4 bases short and J 2 bases short, with 14 bases between. Germline assignment: CDR1 SEHNR and CDR2 FQNEAQ (reference sequence). The CDR3 is made up of 15 amino acids. CDR3 loop: CASSSPGTHQETQYF. CDR3 bases: TGTGCCAGCAGCTCCCCCGGGACACATCAAGAGACCCAGTACTTC. Looking up the rest from reference TRBV7-9 and TRBJ2-5 gives the full variable domain: DTGVSQNPRHKITKRGQNVTFRCDPISEHNRLYWYRQTLGQGPEFLTYFQNEAQLEKSRLLSDRFSAERPKGSFSTLEIQRTEQGDSAMYLCASSSPGTHQETQYFGPGTRLLVL.

The chain combines TRBV20-1 with TRBJ2-5; 7 positions match TRBD2. The germline V gene encodes CDR1 DFQATT and CDR2 SNEGSKA (reference sequence). With 3 bases clipped from V and 5 bases from J, the junction kept 0 bases outside the gene matches. The CDR3 has 11 residues. CDR3 sequence (DNA): TGCAGTGCTAGGCGGGGGGAGACCCAGTACTTC. This gives the protein CSARRGETQYF.

The chain joins TRBV6-6 to TRBJ2-7, with 8 positions matching TRBD1. With V trimmed by 4 bases and J by 0 bases, 8 bases remained unmatched. This CDR3 has 16 residues. Germline V lookup: CDR1 MNHNY, CDR2 SVGAGI (reference sequence). The CDR3 region is CASSSGRTGSSYEQYF. Written as DNA, the CDR3 is TGTGCCAGCAGTTCTGGGAGGACAGGGAGCTCCTACGAGCAGTACTTC.

The rearrangement joins TRBV29-1 to TRBJ2-1; D unresolved. The CDR3 loop spans 12 amino acids. CDR1 is SQVTM, CDR2 ANQGSEA, per germline. V dropped 2 bases and J dropped 2 bases, with 4 bases sitting between them. The CDR3 DNA reads TGCAGCGTTGAACCCACCTACAATGAGCAGTTCTTC. This translates into CSVEPTYNEQFF.

The V and J genes are TRBV11-2 and TRBJ2-5, with TRBD2 identical over 12 bases. V lost 6 bases to trimming and J lost 5 bases; unmatched junction nucleotides: 7. The CDR3 spans 15 residues. Looked up from germline, CDR1 is SGHAT and CDR2 is FQNNGV. Here the CDR3 DNA reads TGTGCCAGCAGTATGACTAGCGGGAGCGGGGAGACCCAGTACTTC. This sequence encodes CASSMTSGSGETQYF.

This sequence joins TRBV27 and TRBJ1-5; no definite D call. Trimming removed 5 bases from V and 7 bases from J, with 18 bases in between. This CDR3 has 15 residues. Germline CDR1 and CDR2: MNHEY and SMNVEV (reference sequence). CDR3 residues: CASSLLPPNRQPQHF. CDR3 coding DNA: TGTGCCAGCAGTCTGCTCCCCCCTAACAGACAGCCCCAGCATTTT.

The chain couples TRBV5-1 to TRBJ2-7; 9 bases agree with TRBD2. V lost 4 bases, J lost 0 bases, and 8 bases stayed unmatched. Per the germline V gene, CDR1 is SGHRS and CDR2 is YFSETQ. This CDR3 spans 16 amino acids. As DNA, the CDR3 is TGCGCCAGCAGCAACCCTCTAGCGGGGATCTCCTACGAGCAGTACTTC. It specifies CASSNPLAGISYEQYF.

This chain uses TRBV19 with TRBJ1-1; 7 bases are a match to TRBD1. Germline V CDR1 and CDR2: LNHDA, SQIVND (reference sequence). V shed 4 bases, J shed 11 bases, and the junction held 13 bases outside the gene matches. The CDR3 contains 14 residues. CDR3 in DNA: TGTGCCAGTAGTACCCCCGGGACAGCGATAAGGGCTTTCTTT. As protein: CASSTPGTAIRAFF.